These T cell receptor beta chains were read from a single sample in a study of T cell changes during pregnancy in multiple sclerosis. Method: immunoSEQ multiplex PCR; TCRdb's copy keeps in-frame clones and lacks some. Of 25,000 to 35,000 clones listed, roughly nine tenths are singletons. Specimen: CD8+ T cells from peripheral blood mononuclear cells, collected in the first trimester of pregnancy. Every receptor here comes from a female donor with multiple sclerosis, enrolled in a pregnancy study. Each CDR3 is given with its conserved first and last residue. Each record gives: J gene, clone size, D gene, V gene, CDR3 protein, CDR3 DNA. A D gene is named only where the DNA matches it firmly. Some rows mark clone size as missing; the rest say once, few, many or name a class of expanded clone.

j_gene: TRBJ1-1
abundance: once
d_gene: TRBD1
v_gene: TRBV18
CDR3aa: CASSPTSGTAMNTEAFF
CDR3nt: TGTGCCAGCTCACCCACCTCCGGGACAGCCATGAACACTGAAGCTTTCTTT

j_gene: TRBJ1-1
abundance: once
d_gene: TRBD1
v_gene: TRBV4-1
CDR3aa: CASSHPGDRGEAFF
CDR3nt: TGCGCCAGCAGCCATCCTGGTGACAGGGGTGAAGCTTTCTTT

j_gene: TRBJ2-3
abundance: once
d_gene: TRBD2
v_gene: TRBV5-4
CDR3aa: CASSGGTSIDTQYF
CDR3nt: TGTGCCAGCAGCGGCGGGACTAGCATAGATACGCAGTATTTT

j_gene: TRBJ2-2
abundance: -
d_gene: TRBD2
v_gene: TRBV5-4
CDR3aa: CASSLGLAGGPDTGELFF
CDR3nt: TGTGCCAGCAGCTTAGGACTAGCGGGAGGGCCTGACACCGGGGAGCTGTTTTTT

j_gene: TRBJ2-7
abundance: -
d_gene: -
v_gene: TRBV4-3
CDR3aa: CASSHRGFHEQYF
CDR3nt: TGCGCCAGCAGCCACCGAGGATTTCACGAGCAGTACTTC

j_gene: TRBJ1-2
abundance: -
d_gene: -
v_gene: TRBV10-3
CDR3aa: CAISESGGPDYGYTF
CDR3nt: TGTGCCATCAGTGAGTCGGGGGGGCCGGACTATGGCTACACCTTC

j_gene: TRBJ2-7
abundance: once
d_gene: TRBD2
v_gene: TRBV4-3
CDR3aa: CASSQDQGLRDEQYF
CDR3nt: TGCGCCAGCAGCCAAGATCAGGGACTAAGGGACGAGCAGTACTTC

j_gene: TRBJ2-1
abundance: once
d_gene: TRBD2
v_gene: TRBV4-1
CDR3aa: CASSQYPGLAGDSYNEQFF
CDR3nt: TGCGCCAGCAGCCAGTACCCGGGACTAGCGGGAGACTCCTACAATGAGCAGTTCTTC

j_gene: TRBJ2-2
abundance: -
d_gene: -
v_gene: TRBV6-4
CDR3aa: CASSEKGANTGELFF
CDR3nt: TGTGCCAGCAGTGAGAAGGGGGCGAACACCGGGGAGCTGTTTTTT

j_gene: TRBJ2-7
abundance: -
d_gene: -
v_gene: TRBV28
CDR3aa: CASSSHSFSYEQYF
CDR3nt: TGTGCCAGCAGCTCCCACTCTTTCTCCTACGAGCAGTACTTC

j_gene: TRBJ2-1
abundance: -
d_gene: TRBD2
v_gene: TRBV6-5
CDR3aa: CASKLAGGSYNEQFF
CDR3nt: TGTGCCAGCAAACTAGCGGGAGGTTCCTACAATGAGCAGTTCTTC

j_gene: TRBJ1-2
abundance: -
d_gene: -
v_gene: TRBV5-5
CDR3aa: CASSLGGGYGYTF
CDR3nt: TGTGCCAGCAGCTTGGGTGGGGGGTATGGCTACACCTTC

j_gene: TRBJ2-7
abundance: -
d_gene: TRBD2
v_gene: TRBV9
CDR3aa: CASSASGIATYEQYF
CDR3nt: TGTGCCAGCAGCGCCAGCGGGATCGCCACTTACGAGCAGTACTTC

j_gene: TRBJ2-7
abundance: -
d_gene: -
v_gene: TRBV7-2
CDR3aa: CASSFGAGYEQYF
CDR3nt: TGTGCCAGCAGCTTCGGTGCGGGGTACGAGCAGTACTTC

j_gene: TRBJ1-2
abundance: -
d_gene: -
v_gene: TRBV7-9
CDR3aa: CASSLNTNSDGYTF
CDR3nt: TGTGCCAGCAGCTTAAATACAAACAGTGATGGCTACACCTTC

j_gene: TRBJ2-7
abundance: -
d_gene: TRBD2
v_gene: TRBV7-9
CDR3aa: CASSLPRLAGGSEQYF
CDR3nt: TGTGCCAGCAGCCTCCCCCGGCTAGCGGGAGGTTCCGAGCAGTACTTC

j_gene: TRBJ1-1
abundance: -
d_gene: -
v_gene: TRBV5-4
CDR3aa: CASALRENTEAFF
CDR3nt: TGTGCCAGCGCTTTACGGGAGAACACTGAAGCTTTCTTT

j_gene: TRBJ2-2
abundance: -
d_gene: TRBD2
v_gene: TRBV6-1
CDR3aa: CASSEGLAGAGELFF
CDR3nt: TGTGCCAGCAGTGAAGGACTAGCGGGAGCCGGGGAGCTGTTTTTT

j_gene: TRBJ2-7
abundance: -
d_gene: TRBD2
v_gene: TRBV15
CDR3aa: CATSRSSGSYEQYF
CDR3nt: TGTGCCACCAGCAGGTCTAGCGGGAGCTACGAGCAGTACTTC

j_gene: TRBJ2-3
abundance: -
d_gene: -
v_gene: TRBV6-4
CDR3aa: CASSDSAGAGDTQYF
CDR3nt: TGTGCCAGCAGTGACTCGGCGGGGGCGGGTGATACGCAGTATTTT

j_gene: TRBJ1-1
abundance: -
d_gene: TRBD1
v_gene: TRBV19
CDR3aa: CASSARDRGANTEAFF
CDR3nt: TGTGCCAGTAGTGCCCGGGACAGGGGGGCGAACACTGAAGCTTTCTTT

j_gene: TRBJ2-2
abundance: -
d_gene: TRBD2
v_gene: TRBV2
CDR3aa: CASSELPSAGVSGELFF
CDR3nt: TGTGCCAGCAGTGAATTGCCTAGCGCGGGAGTCAGCGGGGAGCTGTTTTTT

j_gene: TRBJ2-3
abundance: -
d_gene: TRBD2
v_gene: TRBV6-5
CDR3aa: CASSYSAGEGTDTQYF
CDR3nt: TGTGCCAGCAGTTACTCAGCGGGAGAAGGGACAGATACGCAGTATTTT

j_gene: TRBJ1-5
abundance: -
d_gene: -
v_gene: TRBV2
CDR3aa: CASSPLRGLSNQPQHF
CDR3nt: TGTGCCAGCTCCCCCCTTCGGGGACTTAGCAATCAGCCCCAGCATTTT

j_gene: TRBJ2-7
abundance: -
d_gene: TRBD1
v_gene: TRBV2
CDR3aa: CASSAPGQSYEQYF
CDR3nt: TGTGCCAGCAGTGCCCCGGGACAGAGTTACGAGCAGTACTTC

j_gene: TRBJ2-5
abundance: -
d_gene: TRBD1
v_gene: TRBV5-1
CDR3aa: CASSFGTAEETQYF
CDR3nt: TGCGCCAGCAGCTTCGGGACAGCAGAAGAGACCCAGTACTTC

j_gene: TRBJ2-1
abundance: -
d_gene: -
v_gene: TRBV7-9
CDR3aa: CASSLHLGEFNEQFF
CDR3nt: TGTGCCAGCAGCCTACACCTCGGGGAGTTCAATGAGCAGTTCTTC

j_gene: TRBJ2-7
abundance: -
d_gene: TRBD1
v_gene: TRBV10-3
CDR3aa: CAISESISLGTGSYEQYF
CDR3nt: TGTGCCATCAGTGAGTCGATCAGTCTCGGGACAGGGTCCTACGAGCAGTACTTC

j_gene: TRBJ2-5
abundance: -
d_gene: TRBD1
v_gene: TRBV19
CDR3aa: CASSIEGAIETQYF
CDR3nt: TGTGCCAGTAGTATTGAGGGGGCGATTGAGACCCAGTACTTC

j_gene: TRBJ2-6
abundance: -
d_gene: -
v_gene: TRBV28
CDR3aa: CASSFPTAFSGANVLTF
CDR3nt: TGTGCCAGCAGTTTCCCTACTGCCTTCTCTGGGGCCAACGTCCTGACTTTC

j_gene: TRBJ2-7
abundance: -
d_gene: TRBD2
v_gene: TRBV19
CDR3aa: CASSRLAGGSREQYF
CDR3nt: TGTGCCAGTAGTAGACTAGCGGGAGGGTCTCGGGAGCAGTACTTC

j_gene: TRBJ2-7
abundance: -
d_gene: -
v_gene: TRBV11-2
CDR3aa: CASSLSRVANYEQYF
CDR3nt: TGTGCCAGCAGCTTATCCCGGGTAGCCAACTACGAGCAGTACTTC

j_gene: TRBJ2-1
abundance: -
d_gene: TRBD2
v_gene: TRBV10-3
CDR3aa: CAIRAEREGRDEQFF
CDR3nt: TGTGCCATCCGGGCGGAGCGGGAGGGTCGAGATGAGCAGTTCTTC

j_gene: TRBJ1-2
abundance: -
d_gene: TRBD1
v_gene: TRBV10-3
CDR3aa: CAISFPRQGRGYTF
CDR3nt: TGTGCCATCAGTTTCCCCAGACAGGGAAGAGGGTACACCTTC

j_gene: TRBJ2-1
abundance: once
d_gene: -
v_gene: TRBV11-2
CDR3aa: CASGVRDNEQFF
CDR3nt: TGTGCCAGCGGGGTCAGGGACAATGAGCAGTTCTTC

j_gene: TRBJ2-1
abundance: -
d_gene: -
v_gene: TRBV10-2
CDR3aa: CASSGGPSSYNEQFF
CDR3nt: TGCGCCAGCAGTGGTGGTCCTAGCTCCTACAATGAGCAGTTCTTC

j_gene: TRBJ2-1
abundance: -
d_gene: TRBD2
v_gene: TRBV16
CDR3aa: CASSQSAGGPVNEQFF
CDR3nt: TGTGCCAGCAGCCAATCAGCGGGAGGGCCCGTGAATGAGCAGTTCTTC